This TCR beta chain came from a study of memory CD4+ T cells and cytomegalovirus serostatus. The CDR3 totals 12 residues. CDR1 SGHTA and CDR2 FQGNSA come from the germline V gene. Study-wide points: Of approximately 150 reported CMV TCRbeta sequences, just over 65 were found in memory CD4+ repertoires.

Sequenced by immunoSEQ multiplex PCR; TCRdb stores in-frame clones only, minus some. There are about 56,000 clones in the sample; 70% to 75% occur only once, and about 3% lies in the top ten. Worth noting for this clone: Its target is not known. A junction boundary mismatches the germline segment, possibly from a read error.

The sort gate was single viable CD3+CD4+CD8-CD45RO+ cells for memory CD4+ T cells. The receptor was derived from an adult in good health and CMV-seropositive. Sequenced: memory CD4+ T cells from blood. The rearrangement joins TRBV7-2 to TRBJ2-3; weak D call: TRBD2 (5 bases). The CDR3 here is CASSPRSSILAF. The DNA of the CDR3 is TGTGCCAGCAGCCCCCGGTCTAGTATCCTAGCTTTT.